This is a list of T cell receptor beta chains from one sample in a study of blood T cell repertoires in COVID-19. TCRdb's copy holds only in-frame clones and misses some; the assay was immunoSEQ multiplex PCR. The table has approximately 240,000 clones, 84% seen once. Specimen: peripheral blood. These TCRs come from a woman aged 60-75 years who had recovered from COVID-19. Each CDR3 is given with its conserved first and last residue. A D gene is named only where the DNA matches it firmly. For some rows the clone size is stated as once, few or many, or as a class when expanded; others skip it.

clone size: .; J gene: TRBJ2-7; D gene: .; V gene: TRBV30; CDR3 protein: CAWSPTGTGDEQYF; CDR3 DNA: TGTGCCTGGTCTCCGACAGGAACCGGCGACGAGCAGTACTTC
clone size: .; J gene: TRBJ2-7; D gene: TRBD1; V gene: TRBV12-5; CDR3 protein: CASGTGTGSMEQYF; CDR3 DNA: TGTGCTAGTGGGACCGGGACAGGCTCGATGGAGCAGTACTTC
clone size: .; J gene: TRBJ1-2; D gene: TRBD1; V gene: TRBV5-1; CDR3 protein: CASSLGGTANYGYTF; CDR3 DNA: TGCGCCAGCAGCTTGGGAGGGACAGCTAACTATGGCTACACCTTC
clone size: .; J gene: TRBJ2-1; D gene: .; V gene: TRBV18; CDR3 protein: CASSNQIGRSDEQFF; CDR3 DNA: TGTGCCAGCTCCAACCAAATAGGTCGTAGCGATGAGCAGTTCTTC
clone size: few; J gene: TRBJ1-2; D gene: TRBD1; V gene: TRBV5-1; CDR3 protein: CASSPGQGRLDGYTF; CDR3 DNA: TGCGCCAGCAGCCCGGGACAGGGGCGACTCGATGGCTACACCTTC
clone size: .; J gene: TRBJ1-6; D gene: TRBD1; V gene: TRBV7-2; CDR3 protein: CASESGTANSPLHF; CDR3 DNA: TGTGCCAGCGAGTCGGGGACAGCTAATTCACCCCTCCACTTT
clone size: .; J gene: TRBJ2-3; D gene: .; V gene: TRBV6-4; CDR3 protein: CASRPPGTQYF; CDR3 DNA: TGTGCCAGCAGGCCCCCGGGGACGCAGTATTTT
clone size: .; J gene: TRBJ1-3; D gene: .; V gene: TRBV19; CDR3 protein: CASSRGSGNTIYF; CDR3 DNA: TGTGCCAGTTCCAGGGGCTCTGGAAACACCATATATTTT
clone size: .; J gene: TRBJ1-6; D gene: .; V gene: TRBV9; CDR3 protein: CASSGGGAATYSPLHF; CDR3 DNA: TGTGCCAGCAGCGGGGGTGGGGCAGCCACATATTCACCCCTCCACTTT
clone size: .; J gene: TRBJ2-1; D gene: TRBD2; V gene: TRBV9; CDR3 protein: CASSAGGHAGVQFF; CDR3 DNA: TGTGCCAGCAGCGCGGGGGGGCACGCGGGGGTACAGTTCTTC
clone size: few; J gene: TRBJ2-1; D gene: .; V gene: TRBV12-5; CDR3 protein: CASGLVRRGTYNEQFF; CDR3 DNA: TGTGCTAGTGGTTTGGTACGCAGGGGAACCTACAATGAGCAGTTCTTC
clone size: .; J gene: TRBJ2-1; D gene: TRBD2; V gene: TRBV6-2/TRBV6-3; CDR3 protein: CASSYSRTSGKPYNEQFF; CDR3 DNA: TGTGCCAGCAGTTACAGCAGGACTAGCGGGAAACCCTACAATGAGCAGTTCTTC
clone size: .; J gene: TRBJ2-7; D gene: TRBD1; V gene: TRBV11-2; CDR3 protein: CASSLRTGGMTEQYF; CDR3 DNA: TGTGCCAGCAGCCTACGGACAGGGGGCATGACCGAGCAGTACTTC
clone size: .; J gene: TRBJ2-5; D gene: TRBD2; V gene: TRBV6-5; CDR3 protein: CASSRRLAGGETQYF; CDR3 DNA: TGTGCCAGCAGCAGGCGGCTAGCGGGGGGAGAGACCCAGTACTTC
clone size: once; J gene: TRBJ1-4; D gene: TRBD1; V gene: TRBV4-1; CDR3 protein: CASSPSRDSHQGNEKLFF; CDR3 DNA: TGCGCCAGCAGCCCTAGTCGGGACAGTCATCAGGGTAATGAAAAACTGTTTTTT
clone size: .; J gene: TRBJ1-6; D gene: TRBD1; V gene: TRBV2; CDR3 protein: CASNSIRGESPLHF; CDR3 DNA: TGTGCCAGCAACAGCATCAGGGGGGAATCACCCCTCCACTTT
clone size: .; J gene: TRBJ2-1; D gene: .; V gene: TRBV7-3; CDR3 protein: CASSATTRHEQFF; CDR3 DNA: TGTGCCAGCAGCGCAACTACCCGGCATGAGCAGTTCTTC
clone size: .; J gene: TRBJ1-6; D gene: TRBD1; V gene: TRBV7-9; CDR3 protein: CASSWDSRNSPLHF; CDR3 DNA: TGTGCCAGCAGCTGGGACAGCCGTAATTCACCCCTCCACTTT
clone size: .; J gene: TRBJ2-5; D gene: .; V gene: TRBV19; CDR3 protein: CASSIDLGLQETQYF; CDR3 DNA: TGTGCCAGTAGTATAGATCTCGGACTCCAAGAGACCCAGTACTTC
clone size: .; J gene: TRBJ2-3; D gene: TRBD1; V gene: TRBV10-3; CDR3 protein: CAISATGGAADTQYF; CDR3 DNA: TGTGCCATCAGTGCCACAGGGGGCGCAGCAGATACGCAGTATTTT
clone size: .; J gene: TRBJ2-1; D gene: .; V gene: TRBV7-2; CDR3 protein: CASSWKGEGISQFF; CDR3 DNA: TGTGCCAGCAGCTGGAAGGGGGAAGGGATTTCGCAGTTCTTC
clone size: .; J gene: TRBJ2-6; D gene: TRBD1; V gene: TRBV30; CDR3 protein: CAFLRDRGRSGANVLTF; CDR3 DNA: TGTGCCTTTCTCCGGGACAGGGGACGCTCTGGGGCCAACGTCCTGACTTTC
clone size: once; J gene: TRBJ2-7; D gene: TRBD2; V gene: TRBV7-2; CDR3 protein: CASSGHSGGVAEQYF; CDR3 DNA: TGTGCCAGCAGCGGACATAGCGGGGGGGTCGCGGAGCAGTACTTC
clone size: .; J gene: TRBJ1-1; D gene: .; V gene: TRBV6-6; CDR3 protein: CAVRATMNTEAFF; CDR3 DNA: TGTGCCGTTCGAGCAACCATGAACACTGAAGCTTTCTTT
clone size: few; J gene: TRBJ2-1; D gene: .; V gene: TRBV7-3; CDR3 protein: CASSLGAGNEQFF; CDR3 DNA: TGTGCCAGCAGCTTAGGGGCCGGGAATGAGCAGTTCTTC
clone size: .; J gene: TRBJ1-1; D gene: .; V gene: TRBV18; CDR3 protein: CASSTDSLMNTEAFF; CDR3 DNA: TGTGCCAGCTCAACGGACAGCCTGATGAACACTGAAGCTTTCTTT
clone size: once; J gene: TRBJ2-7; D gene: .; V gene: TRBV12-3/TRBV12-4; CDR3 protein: CASGDPQGEQYF; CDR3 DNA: TGTGCCAGCGGAGACCCCCAGGGCGAGCAGTACTTC
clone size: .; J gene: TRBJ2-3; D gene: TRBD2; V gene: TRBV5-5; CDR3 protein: CASSPGLAGDTQYF; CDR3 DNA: TGTGCCAGCAGCCCTGGACTAGCGGGGGATACGCAGTATTTT
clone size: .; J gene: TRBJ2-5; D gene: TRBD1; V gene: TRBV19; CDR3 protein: CASSGQGKQETQYF; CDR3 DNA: TGTGCCAGTTCGGGACAGGGGAAACAAGAGACCCAGTACTTC
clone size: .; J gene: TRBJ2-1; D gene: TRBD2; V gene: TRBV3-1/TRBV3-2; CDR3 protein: CASSLSGTINEQFF; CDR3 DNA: TGTGCCAGCAGCCTCTCCGGGACTATCAATGAGCAGTTCTTC
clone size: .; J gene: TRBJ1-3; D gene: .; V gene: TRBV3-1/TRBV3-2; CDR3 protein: CASSQVRSNTIYF; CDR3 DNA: TGTGCCAGCAGCCAAGTCCGGTCGAACACCATATATTTT
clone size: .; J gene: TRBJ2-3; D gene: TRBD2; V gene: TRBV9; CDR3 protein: CASSPLAGGWGGVQYF; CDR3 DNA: TGTGCCAGCAGCCCCCTAGCGGGGGGGTGGGGAGGCGTGCAGTATTTT
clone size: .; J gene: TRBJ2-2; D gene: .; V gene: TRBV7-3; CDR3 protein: CASSLTASGALTGELFF; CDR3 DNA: TGTGCCAGCAGCTTAACGGCCAGTGGTGCCCTGACCGGGGAGCTGTTTTTT
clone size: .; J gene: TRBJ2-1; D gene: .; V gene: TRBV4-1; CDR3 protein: CASSQVPGDSYNEQFF; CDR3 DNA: TGCGCCAGCAGCCAAGTGCCCGGGGACTCCTACAATGAGCAGTTCTTC
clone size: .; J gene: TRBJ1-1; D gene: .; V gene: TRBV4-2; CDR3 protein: CASSPPRGGTEAFF; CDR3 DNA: TGTGCCAGCAGCCCACCAAGGGGGGGCACTGAAGCTTTCTTT
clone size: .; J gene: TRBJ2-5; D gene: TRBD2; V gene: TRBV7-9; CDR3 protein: CASSLEAGGVETQYF; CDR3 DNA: TGTGCCAGCAGCTTAGAGGCGGGAGGGGTGGAGACCCAGTACTTC
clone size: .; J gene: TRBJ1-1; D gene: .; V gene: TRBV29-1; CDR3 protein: CSVDYGGGTEAFF; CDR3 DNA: TGCAGCGTTGATTACGGGGGAGGCACTGAAGCTTTCTTT
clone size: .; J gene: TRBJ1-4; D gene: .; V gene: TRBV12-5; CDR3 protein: CASGLVSATNEKLFF; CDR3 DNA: TGTGCTAGTGGTTTGGTGAGCGCAACTAATGAAAAACTGTTTTTT
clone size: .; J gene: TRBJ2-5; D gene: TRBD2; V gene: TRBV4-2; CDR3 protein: CASSQGVVGGAEETQYF; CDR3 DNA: TGTGCCAGCAGCCAAGGAGTGGTCGGGGGGGCTGAAGAGACCCAGTACTTC
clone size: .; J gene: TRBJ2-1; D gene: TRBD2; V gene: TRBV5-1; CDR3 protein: CASSTRSGGSSYNEQFF; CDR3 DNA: TGCGCCAGCAGCACCCGCTCTGGCGGGAGCTCCTACAATGAGCAGTTCTTC
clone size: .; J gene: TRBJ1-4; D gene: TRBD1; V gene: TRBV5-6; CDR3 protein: CASSAGTGLSSEKLFF; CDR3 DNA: TGTGCCAGCAGCGCCGGGACAGGGTTGTCGAGTGAAAAACTGTTTTTT
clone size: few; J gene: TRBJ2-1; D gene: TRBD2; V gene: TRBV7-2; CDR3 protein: CASSKRLAGVTYNEQFF; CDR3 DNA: TGTGCCAGCAGCAAAAGACTAGCGGGGGTAACCTACAATGAGCAGTTCTTC
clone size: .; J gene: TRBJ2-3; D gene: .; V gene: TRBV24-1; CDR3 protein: CATSDWRTDTQYF; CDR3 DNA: TGTGCCACCAGTGATTGGAGGACAGATACGCAGTATTTT